This T cell receptor (beta chain) emerged from a study of cytomegalovirus exposure and HLA in healthy donors (TCRdb year 2017). Concerning the study at large: According to an earlier analysis of a few hundred of the donors, about 179 million T cells yielded 117 million unique TCR beta sequences and more than 250 Gb of sequence data. Rather than using new phenotypic data, the later analysis identified candidate immune exposures from TCR beta sequences and from how often those sequences occurred across donors. In an earlier analysis of roughly 600 of the donors, high-throughput TCR beta sequencing was used to judge whether each TCR beta V gene segment behaved as functional or pseudogenic. Genome-wide SNP genotypes for about 55% of the roughly 670 donors were used in a later genetic analysis, which treated that subset as a discovery cohort. A later analysis re-analyzed previously published TCR beta repertoires from about 730 donors and added high-resolution HLA genotyping to study TCR occurrence patterns. A separate validation cohort of roughly 130 different subjects was used in addition to the approximately 610-subject first cohort. The aim of the study was to test whether cataloging public T cell receptors could identify signatures of past pathogen exposure. Alongside the repertoire data, information on donor age, sex, ethnicity and CMV serostatus was compiled. An early release that covered roughly 600 HLA-typed donors contained 250 to 350 gigabases of sequencing data and 85 million to 100 million unique TCR sequences. All discovery cohort repertoires had been generated on a single sequencing platform. Among almost 400 genotyped donors of the cohort, an average of approximately 240,000 unique TCR beta nucleotide sequences were sequenced per donor, around a sixth of them non-productive. Typing coverage varied by locus: about 620-630 donors for A, B, C, DRB1 and DQB1; under 550 for DQA1; about 600 for DPA1; around 450 for DPB1. Using immunosequencing, the study profiled T cell repertoires from about 620 subjects and related those repertoires to cytomegalovirus serostatus. Of the approximately 400 genotyped donors, roughly 85% fell in the genetic ancestry cluster associated with self-reported Caucasian donors. Because of strong linkage in the cohort, roughly five DR-DQ haplotypes were treated as single units for association and clustering. To predict cytomegalovirus infection status, the study combined high-throughput TCR immunosequencing, statistical association of individual TCRs with disease status, and machine learning. HLA typing included class I and class II loci at four-digit resolution. Overall study outcomes, separate from this receptor: In this cohort, only TCR beta chains were sequenced, and detectable features were limited by the absence of alpha or paired-chain data. In a later genetic analysis, a missense DCLRE1C variant was associated with V-gene and J-gene trimming of TCR beta chains, and the association was replicated in an independent cohort. A further reported finding was that TCR beta sequences accurately predicted the HLA-A and HLA-B alleles for most subjects in the first cohort. In a later analysis, some 18,000 TCR beta sequences were associated with specific HLA alleles at a false discovery rate of 0.05. An earlier analysis of approximately 570 of the donors showed that most TCR beta V segments appeared in productive rearrangements either about 87% or about 30% of the time, which broadly matched IMGT annotations. Most CMV-associated TCR beta chains appeared to be HLA-restricted in a later analysis, and the HLA associations seemed to be driven largely by CMV exposure. Most TCR sequences were observed very rarely across donors, whereas some public TCRs were present in many individuals. In a later genetic analysis, fewer N-insertions in productive TCRs were reported among donors in an Asian-associated ancestry cluster than the 666-donor mean. Assigning TCR associations to individual alleles was difficult when HLA alleles, especially DR and DQ, strongly co-occurred. Because HLA typing was missing for some donors at each locus, association tests included only the typed subset. The classifier was reported to diagnose cytomegalovirus status with high specificity and sensitivity in both the original cohort and the validation cohort. Compared with equally common non-associated chains, HLA-associated TCR beta chains in a later analysis were more clonally expanded and had lower generation probabilities. Some IMGT-functional V segments, including TRBV6-2 and TRBV6-3, could not be told apart with the 87-base-pair reads, so those segments were excluded. Because counts were too low, seventeen rarely observed V segments, including chromosome 9 orphons, were left out of the earlier analysis of approximately 500 of the donors. In vitro tests confirmed that a few of the cytomegalovirus-associated TCR beta chains recognize cytomegalovirus antigens. The study listed 150 to 200 TCR beta chains as associated with cytomegalovirus. In a later analysis, TCR association rates were found to vary across HLA loci, with the most associated TCRs seen for DRB1 alleles and the fewest for HLA-C alleles. For the cohort, immune exposure information was limited to CMV serostatus. The sequencing pipeline was judged likely to have produced a cluster of highly shared sequence variants as a technical artifact. Roughly uniform sequencing depth across donors was assumed in presence/absence analyses, although this assumption may not hold. According to a later analysis, parvovirus B19, influenza, CMV and Epstein-Barr virus appeared linked to several top co-occurrence clusters. The authors suggested that the approach could potentially be extended to other disease states and immunological phenotypes. Linkage disequilibrium might explain the correlated functional status among segregating V segments, but an unknown experimental factor could not be excluded.

Libraries were built with the immunoSEQ multiplex PCR assay. A mixture of 60 forward primers for TCR Vbeta segments and 13 reverse primers for TCR Jbeta segments was used in the multiplex PCR. Amplification of the CDR3 region of rearranged TCR beta genes was performed with a multiplex PCR assay on genomic DNA. On the Illumina HiSeq System, the amplified TCR beta libraries were sequenced as 87-base-pair reads. For the original study's pipeline: In a later analysis, tens of millions of unique TCR beta chains were counted across the roughly 610 repertoires, and roughly 10 million of these chains were shared by at least two donors. Raw reads were error-corrected and collapsed into unique sequences with a nearest-neighbor algorithm that merged closely related sequences to remove PCR and sequencing errors. CDR3 sequences were aligned to IMGT reference sequences to assign V, D and J gene segments. Each retained sequence needed at least a six-nucleotide match to both a V gene segment and a J gene segment. A rearrangement counted as productive if the CDR3 had no stop codons and remained in frame with V and J, and every other rearrangement counted as non-productive. Following IMGT convention, CDR3 was defined as the stretch from the second conserved V-encoded cysteine up to the conserved J-encoded phenylalanine. Sequences without an unambiguous match to a single V gene segment were excluded from the earlier analysis of several hundred of the donors. In an earlier analysis of approximately 590 of the donors, a V segment was called functional when productive rearrangements were above 56.7%, and segregating when the standard deviation between donors exceeded 5%. A statistical classification framework was built for diagnosing cytomegalovirus status from the catalog of TCR beta chain sequences. V and J gene assignment, in a later analysis, came from comparing TCR nucleotide sequences with IMGT/GENE-DB human TR gene sequences. The TCRdist pipeline was used in a later analysis to assign CDR3 sequences and most-parsimonious VDJ recombination scenarios. In a later analysis, each TCR beta chain was defined by its CDR3 amino acid sequence together with its V-gene family, and reads without a unique V-gene family were excluded. A later analysis removed several hundred highly shared, low-generation-probability nucleotide sequences to deal with suspected cross-contamination and a sequencing artifact. In a later analysis, a clonal expansion index for each public chain was calculated from normalized within-repertoire ranks of inferred template counts. In a later analysis, generation probabilities were computed using a VDJ recombination model fitted to out-of-frame rearrangements, and the results were checked against IGoR. Hypergeometric tests were used in a later analysis to score TCR-TCR, TCR-HLA and TCR-CMV co-occurrence, with a repertoire-size bias correction applied to the TCR pairs. In a later analysis, false discovery rates were estimated by permuting HLA or CMV assignments 20 times. In a later analysis, co-occurring TCRs were grouped using DBSCAN, and TCRdist sequence similarity was added for clustering within HLA-allele-positive subsets. Repertoires with fewer than 30,000 or more than 120,000 public chains, plus five repertoires with anomalous nucleotide sharing, were excluded from co-occurrence clustering. Not all clones reach the TCRdb copy of this immuneACCESS table, which keeps in-frame sequences only. Checked studies attribute under half of the gap to unresolved V genes and leave the rest unexplained. V and J calls and clone size are as listed in that table; D and trimming were resolved from the DNA. Across this sample there are roughly 110,000 clones, with around 67% seen only once. The leading ten clones occupy about 14% of the sample.

V is clipped by 3 bases and J by 1 base, and the sequence between their germline boundaries is 13 bases long. The cysteine opens and the phenylalanine closes a CDR3 of 16 amino acids. The retained sequence is limited to the CDR3, 48 bases, with the frame set at the first base. The germline V gene gives CDR1 as SNHLY and CDR2 as FYNNEI. The cohort was made up of roughly 670 healthy bone marrow donors. Cohort members were all nominally healthy when sampled, although unrecorded immune exposures were likely present. The donor tested CMV seropositive, placing the donor among the approximately 290 seropositive members of the cohort. A peripheral blood sample was provided by each donor, and peripheral blood mononuclear cells were used for TCR beta sequencing. Genomic DNA extraction from the blood cell samples was performed with the Qiagen DNeasy Blood Extraction Kit. Points on this clone: Its recognized antigen is unknown. No much larger clone is present one base from it, and per-base qualities are unavailable.

The clonotype originates from a woman in her 40s in good health and CMV-seropositive. Material for sequencing was PBMCs. The rearrangement joined TRBV2 to TRBJ2-4; the D gene is unclear. At the DNA level, the sequence is TGTGCCAGCAGTGACCTAGAAAACCTGGCCAAAAACATTCAGTACTTC. This gives the protein CASSDLENLAKNIQYF.